A single sample gave rise to the 21 T cell receptor beta chains below, sequenced in a study of T cells in Graves' hyperthyroidism and ophthalmopathy. TCR beta CDR3 region amplification was performed from RNA transcripts. HTBI primers drove first-round RT-PCR of the TCR CDR3. Each CDR3 protein gets one entry after TCRdb re-called the multiplex PCR reads with MiXCR. Altogether roughly 570,000 distinct CDR3 sequences are present, 46% being singletons, with the ten largest covering about 8.3%. What was sequenced was peripheral blood or thyroid tissue (not recorded which). These TCRs come from a young woman with Graves' hyperthyroidism.

Ten or more counts support this clonotype. This sequence joins TRBV20-1 and TRBJ1-1; the D gene is possibly TRBD1 (5 bases). Germline assignment: CDR1 DFQATT and CDR2 SNEGSKA (reference sequence). The length of the CDR3 is 14 residues. V was clipped by 5 bases and J by 5 bases, with 18 bases between them. This CDR3 reads CSALTGGARTEAFF. CDR3 sequence (DNA): TGCAGTGCTCTCACGGGAGGGGCGCGGACTGAAGCTTTCTTT.

This sequence joins TRBV7-2 and TRBJ2-5; 7 positions agree with TRBD1. The CDR3 consists of 15 residues. The ends lost 3 bases at V and 5 bases at J; junction bases unmatched: 9. Germline CDR1 SGHTA, CDR2 FQGNSA. The CDR3 DNA reads TGTGCCAGCAGCTTTAGGCCAGGGGGAGTCGAGACCCAGTACTTC. This gives the protein CASSFRPGGVETQYF.

Many counts were recorded for this clonotype. The chain joins TRBV9 to TRBJ1-4; D perhaps matches TRBD1 (5 bases). The CDR3 spans 15 residues. Germline CDR1 SGDLS, CDR2 YYNGEE. Between the trimmed V and J ends, which lost 4 bases and 7 bases, there was a span of 17 bases. CDR3 region: CASSSRGKRGEKLFF. Written as DNA, the CDR3 is TGTGCCAGCAGCTCCCGGGGGAAGCGGGGTGAAAAACTGTTTTTT.

CDR3 protein: CSVEDEGQGAGGANVLTF. In DNA, the CDR3 is TGCAGCGTTGAAGACGAGGGACAGGGGGCGGGTGGGGCCAACGTCCTGACTTTC. The chain carries TRBV29-1 and TRBJ2-6, with 12 bases that match TRBD1. Germline assignment: CDR1 SQVTM and CDR2 ANQGSEA. The CDR3 consists of 18 residues. V lost 0 bases, J lost 3 bases, and 6 bases stayed unmatched. Based on the CDR3 plus reference TRBV29-1 and TRBJ2-6, the full variable domain is SAVISQKPSRDICQRGTSLTIQCQVDSQVTMMFWYRQQPGQSLTLIATANQGSEATYESGFVIDKFPISRPNLTFSTLTVSNMSPEDSSIYLCSVEDEGQGAGGANVLTFGAGSRLTVL.

This chain joins TRBV12-3 or TRBV12-4 and TRBJ2-1, with 12 bases that match TRBD2. V was pared by 2 bases and J by 14 bases, with 4 bases of the junction left unmatched. The CDR3 has 13 residues. CDR3 in DNA: TGTGCCAGCAGTTTACTAGCGGGAGGGGGCGAGTTCTTC. Protein: CASSLLAGGGEFF.

The sample holds many counts of this clonotype. The gene calls are TRBV10-2 and TRBJ1-5; D ambiguous. V gave up 0 bases and J gave up 0 bases, with 9 bases separating them. CDR1 and CDR2 (germline): WSHSY, SAAADI. This CDR3 has 16 residues. CDR3 in amino acids: CASSESRGYSNQPQHF. CDR3 coding DNA: TGCGCCAGCAGTGAGTCGCGGGGATATAGCAATCAGCCCCAGCATTTT.

This clonotype was detected once. This rearrangement joins TRBV9 to TRBJ1-1, with TRBD1 matching over 8 bases. The length of the CDR3 is 18 residues. V lost 0 bases and J lost 5; bases outside the gene matches: 15. Germline CDR1 is SGDLS and CDR2 is YYNGEE. The CDR3 is CASSVGVTGTGLRTEAFF. CDR3 DNA sequence: TGTGCCAGCAGCGTAGGGGTTACCGGGACAGGTTTGAGGACTGAAGCTTTCTTT.

This clonotype was seen ten or more times. The chain is built from TRBV19 and TRBJ2-7, with TRBD2 matching 8 bases. The CDR3 is made up of 15 amino acids. The germline gives CDR1 LNHDA, CDR2 SQIVND (reference sequence). The J segment lost 3 bases and the V segment lost 5 bases, leaving 9 bases of the junction unmatched. Here the CDR3 reads CASSPKRELSYEQYF. The CDR3, as DNA: TGTGCCAGTAGTCCTAAGCGGGAGCTAAGCTACGAGCAGTACTTC.

This clonotype was seen ten or more times. The genes are TRBV9 and TRBJ1-1; D may be TRBD1 (6 bases). The CDR3 is 15 amino acids. V shed 4 bases and J shed 1 base, with 14 bases lying between them. From germline, CDR1 is SGDLS and CDR2 YYNGEE. Written as DNA, the CDR3 is TGTGCCAGCAGCCGGACGGGACATACGAACACTGAAGCTTTCTTT. Translation: CASSRTGHTNTEAFF.

This sequence joins TRBV27 and TRBJ2-7; TRBD2 aligns across 9 bases. In germline, CDR1 is MNHEY, CDR2 SMNVEV (reference sequence). Trimming took 11 bases from V and 6 from J; bases not matched to a gene: 23. There are 17 residues in the CDR3. The DNA for the CDR3 is TGTGCCGGCGAAATTAGCGGGAGAGCATCTTGGGTTTGCGAGCAGTACTTC. Protein product: CAGEISGRASWVCEQYF.

This clonotype was picked up many times. The rearrangement links TRBV12-3 or TRBV12-4 to TRBJ1-1; 7 nucleotides agree with TRBD1. V shed 7 bases and J 4 bases; nucleotides not matched to a gene: 9. This CDR3 comprises 14 residues. In DNA form, the CDR3 reads TGTGCCAGCACCGAGACAGGGACCGTCACTGAAGCTTTCTTT. This codes for CASTETGTVTEAFF.

This chain links TRBV6-5 with TRBJ2-7; 15 nucleotides line up with TRBD2. V gave up 4 bases and J gave up 3 bases; unmatched junction bases: 10. Germline V gives CDR1 MNHEY, CDR2 SVGAGI. The length of the CDR3 is 18 residues. The DNA for the CDR3 is TGTGCCAGCAGTTCGGGACTAGCGGGAGGAAGTTTTAGCTACGAGCAGTACTTC. Its protein product is CASSSGLAGGSFSYEQYF.

This clonotype occurred many times. The chain uses TRBV11-2 and TRBJ2-7, with D unclear. V was pared by 5 bases and J by 3 bases, with 17 bases between. Germline V lookup: CDR1 SGHAT, CDR2 FQNNGV. This CDR3 spans 15 amino acids. The CDR3 DNA reads TGTGCCAGCAGCCTAAGTTCGGCGGAGATCTACGAGCAGTACTTC. Protein sequence: CASSLSSAEIYEQYF. The full variable domain, completed using reference TRBV11-2 and TRBJ2-7, is EAGVAQSPRYKIIEKRQSVAFWCNPISGHATLYWYQQILGQGPKLLIQFQNNGVVDDSQLPKDRFSAERLKGVDSTLKIQPAKLEDSAVYLCASSLSSAEIYEQYFGPGTRLTVT.

This clonotype occurred many times. The genes are TRBV5-1 and TRBJ2-7; 15 bases match TRBD2. Trimming removed 4 bases from V and 7 bases from J; junction bases left unmatched: 9. The CDR3 is made up of 16 amino acids. The germline CDR1 and CDR2 sequences are SGHRS and YFSETQ. The CDR3 sequence is CASSIPGLAGGGEQYF. The CDR3 DNA is TGCGCCAGCAGCATACCGGGACTAGCGGGAGGAGGAGAGCAGTACTTC.

This chain's CDR3 is CASSEANPPYEQYF. CDR3 DNA sequence: TGTGCCAGCAGTGAGGCGAACCCCCCATACGAGCAGTACTTC. This chain links TRBV2 with TRBJ2-7; D is undetermined. V was pared by 3 bases and J by 4 bases, with 13 bases between. Germline assignment: CDR1 SNHLY and CDR2 FYNNEI. The length of the CDR3 is 14 residues.

This clonotype was recorded many times. The chain couples TRBV12-3 or TRBV12-4 to TRBJ2-7; possibly TRBD2 for D (6 bases). V dropped 3 bases and J dropped 5 bases, with 14 bases sitting between them. The CDR3 runs to 14 residues. The CDR3 here is CASSFSGRKNEQYF. CDR3 nucleotide sequence: TGTGCCAGCAGTTTTAGTGGGAGGAAGAACGAGCAGTACTTC.

The sample holds many counts of this clonotype. The chain combines TRBV4-1 with TRBJ2-2; D may be TRBD1 (5 bases). With 2 bases removed from V and 6 bases from J, the gap between germline ends came to 16 bases. The CDR3 spans 16 residues. Germline V gives CDR1 MGHRA, CDR2 YSYEKL. This CDR3 reads CASSQSARARAGELFF. The DNA for the CDR3 is TGCGCCAGCAGCCAATCCGCCAGGGCTCGGGCCGGGGAGCTGTTTTTT.

The V and J genes are TRBV2 and TRBJ1-2; D unclear. Germline CDR1 is SNHLY and CDR2 is FYNNEI. V lost 6 bases, J lost 0 bases, and 8 bases lay in between. This CDR3 region has 13 residues. Here the CDR3 reads CASRGRANYGYTF. The CDR3 nucleotides are TGTGCCAGCAGGGGGAGGGCTAACTATGGCTACACCTTC.

The rearrangement joins TRBV15 to TRBJ2-2; 7 nucleotides agree with TRBD1. This CDR3 contains 14 residues. Per the germline V gene, CDR1 is LNHNV and CDR2 is YYDKDF (reference sequence). Trimming cost V 3 bases and J 3 bases; bases outside gene matches: 1. CDR3 nucleotides: TGTGCCACCAGCAGTGACAGGGACACCGGGGAGCTGTTTTTT. Amino acid sequence: CATSSDRDTGELFF. Filled out from reference TRBV15 and TRBJ2-2, the complete variable domain reads DAMVIQNPRYQVTQFGKPVTLSCSQTLNHNVMYWYQQKSSQAPKLLFHYYDKDFNNEADTPDNFQSRRPNTSFCFLDIRSPGLGDTAMYLCATSSDRDTGELFFGEGSRLTVL.

Notes on this clonotype: A clone one base away is much larger, so this may be a read error. This chain uses TRBV6-1 with TRBJ1-1; possibly TRBD2 for D (5 bases). The DNA end lines up better with TRBJ2-2; the J call may be wrong. CDR3 length equals 14 residues. Germline loops: CDR1 MNHNS, CDR2 SASEGT. The DNA for the CDR3 is TGTGCCAGCAGACGACTTACGGGGACCGGGGAGCTGTTTTTT. Residues: CASRRLTGTGELFF.

There are many counts of this clonotype. V is TRBV27 and J is TRBJ2-7; D tentatively reads TRBD1 or TRBD2 (5 bases each). Germline CDR1 is MNHEY and CDR2 is SMNVEV (reference sequence). The CDR3 consists of 15 residues. V was cut by 4 bases and J by 0 bases, with 13 bases left in between. CDR3 sequence (DNA): TGTGCCAGCAGTTCAGGGATTGGGAGCTCCTACGAGCAGTACTTC. Translating it yields CASSSGIGSSYEQYF.